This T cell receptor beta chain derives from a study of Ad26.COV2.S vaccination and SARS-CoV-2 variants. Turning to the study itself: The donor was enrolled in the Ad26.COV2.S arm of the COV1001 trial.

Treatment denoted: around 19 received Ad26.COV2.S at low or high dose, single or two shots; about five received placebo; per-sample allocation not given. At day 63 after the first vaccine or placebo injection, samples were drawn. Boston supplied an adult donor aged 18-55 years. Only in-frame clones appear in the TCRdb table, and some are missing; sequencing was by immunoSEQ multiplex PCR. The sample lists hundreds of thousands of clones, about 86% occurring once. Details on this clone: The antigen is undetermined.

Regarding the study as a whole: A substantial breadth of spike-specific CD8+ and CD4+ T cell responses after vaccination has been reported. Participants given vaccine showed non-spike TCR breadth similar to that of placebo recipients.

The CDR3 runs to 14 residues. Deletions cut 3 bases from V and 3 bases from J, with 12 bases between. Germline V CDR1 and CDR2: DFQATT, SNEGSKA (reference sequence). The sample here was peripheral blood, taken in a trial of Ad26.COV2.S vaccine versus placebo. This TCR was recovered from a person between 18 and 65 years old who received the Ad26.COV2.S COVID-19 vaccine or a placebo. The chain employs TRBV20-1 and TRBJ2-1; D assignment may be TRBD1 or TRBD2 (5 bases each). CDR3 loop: CSASPGPYYNEQFF. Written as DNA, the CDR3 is TGCAGTGCTAGTCCGGGACCATACTACAATGAGCAGTTCTTC.